This T cell receptor (beta chain) was recorded in a study of T cell responses to AZD1222 COVID-19 vaccine (dated by TCRdb to about 2021). About the full investigation: TCR sequencing covered more than 230 trial participants: 207 given two doses of AZD1222 and 26 given two doses of MenACWY control vaccine. Trial participants were enrolled by age into 18-55, 56-69 and 70-plus year subgroups, with roughly 160, 29 and 62 TCR-sequenced participants respectively.

The CDR3 regions of human TCRbeta chains were analyzed by immunosequencing. The published analysis was carried out like this. Repertoire TCRs were matched against a reference library of SARS-CoV-2-specific TCRs generated with the MIRA antigen-specificity platform. Breadth was defined as the fraction of unique TCRs that were SARS-CoV-2-associated, and depth was defined as the fraction of total T cells that were SARS-CoV-2-associated. Using the MIRA data, each spike-specific TCR was mapped to the spike region that the TCR reacts to and placed in a CD4 or CD8 class. Log10-transformed breadth and depth values were compared by one-way ANOVA with Sidak's multiple comparisons tests. TCRdb obtained this table from immuneACCESS and retained in-frame rearrangements with V and J assigned. These tables miss some clones; where compared with another copy, unresolved V genes account for less than half of the shortfall, and the remainder is unexplained. D and trimming were read from the DNA, whereas the V and J calls and clone size are those reported in that table. The sample contains 180,000 or so clones, 90% to 95% of them found a single time. The ten biggest clones cover around 1.6% of the sample.

Results the study describes overall, beyond this receptor: Because no samples from the day 14 peak response were available, repertoires could be characterized only after the peak T cell response. Only five to seven AZD1222 recipients were SARS-CoV-2 seropositive at baseline, limiting conclusions about previously exposed vaccinees. Nearly half of unique spike-specific TCRs reportedly recognized epitopes outside regions mutated in the B.1.351 and B.1.1.7 variants. After two AZD1222 doses, both the breadth and the depth of spike-specific TCRs were significantly higher than at day 0 and than in MenACWY recipients. Participants were mostly white British, with more females than males. The authors suggested clonal diversity may have been underestimated. The vaccine-associated CD4 TCRs covered the entire spike protein, and the dominant responses fell in regions 160-218 and 743-854. The 56-69-year group was small, and its depth increase did not reach significance, likely because of low power.

From a lookup of the germline V gene, CDR1 and CDR2 are MNHEY and SVGAGI. V is pared back by 10 bases and J by 5 bases, with 15 bases lying between the germline termini. Inclusive of the bounding cysteine and phenylalanine, the CDR3 is 12 residues long. Only the CDR3 region is kept as DNA, spanning 36 bases read in frame from base 1. This specimen's time point label, per the study, means: about 28 days (+/-7) after the second vaccine dose. AZD1222 recipients with second doses at about 4 weeks or about 12 weeks were pooled, because spike-specific TCR depth and breadth did not differ between schedules. Vaccinee samples came from UK trials COV001 and COV002, including a single-blind randomized controlled phase 2/3 trial of AZD1222 (ChAdOx1 nCoV-19) in healthy adults. Trial participant PBMC samples were collected at day 0 and day 28 after the second dose for TCRbeta chain sequencing. Details on this clone: There is no known antigen for this receptor. Base qualities are missing; no much larger clone stands one base away.

The TCR comes from an adult who received the AZD1222 COVID-19 vaccine. The sequence joins TRBV6-5 to TRBJ2-7; the D gene lacks a confident call. The source material was peripheral blood, sampled 28 days after the second AZD1222 dose. The DNA sequence follows: TGTGCCACCACTCCCCTCGTCCACGAGCAGTACTTC. Its product reads: CATTPLVHEQYF.